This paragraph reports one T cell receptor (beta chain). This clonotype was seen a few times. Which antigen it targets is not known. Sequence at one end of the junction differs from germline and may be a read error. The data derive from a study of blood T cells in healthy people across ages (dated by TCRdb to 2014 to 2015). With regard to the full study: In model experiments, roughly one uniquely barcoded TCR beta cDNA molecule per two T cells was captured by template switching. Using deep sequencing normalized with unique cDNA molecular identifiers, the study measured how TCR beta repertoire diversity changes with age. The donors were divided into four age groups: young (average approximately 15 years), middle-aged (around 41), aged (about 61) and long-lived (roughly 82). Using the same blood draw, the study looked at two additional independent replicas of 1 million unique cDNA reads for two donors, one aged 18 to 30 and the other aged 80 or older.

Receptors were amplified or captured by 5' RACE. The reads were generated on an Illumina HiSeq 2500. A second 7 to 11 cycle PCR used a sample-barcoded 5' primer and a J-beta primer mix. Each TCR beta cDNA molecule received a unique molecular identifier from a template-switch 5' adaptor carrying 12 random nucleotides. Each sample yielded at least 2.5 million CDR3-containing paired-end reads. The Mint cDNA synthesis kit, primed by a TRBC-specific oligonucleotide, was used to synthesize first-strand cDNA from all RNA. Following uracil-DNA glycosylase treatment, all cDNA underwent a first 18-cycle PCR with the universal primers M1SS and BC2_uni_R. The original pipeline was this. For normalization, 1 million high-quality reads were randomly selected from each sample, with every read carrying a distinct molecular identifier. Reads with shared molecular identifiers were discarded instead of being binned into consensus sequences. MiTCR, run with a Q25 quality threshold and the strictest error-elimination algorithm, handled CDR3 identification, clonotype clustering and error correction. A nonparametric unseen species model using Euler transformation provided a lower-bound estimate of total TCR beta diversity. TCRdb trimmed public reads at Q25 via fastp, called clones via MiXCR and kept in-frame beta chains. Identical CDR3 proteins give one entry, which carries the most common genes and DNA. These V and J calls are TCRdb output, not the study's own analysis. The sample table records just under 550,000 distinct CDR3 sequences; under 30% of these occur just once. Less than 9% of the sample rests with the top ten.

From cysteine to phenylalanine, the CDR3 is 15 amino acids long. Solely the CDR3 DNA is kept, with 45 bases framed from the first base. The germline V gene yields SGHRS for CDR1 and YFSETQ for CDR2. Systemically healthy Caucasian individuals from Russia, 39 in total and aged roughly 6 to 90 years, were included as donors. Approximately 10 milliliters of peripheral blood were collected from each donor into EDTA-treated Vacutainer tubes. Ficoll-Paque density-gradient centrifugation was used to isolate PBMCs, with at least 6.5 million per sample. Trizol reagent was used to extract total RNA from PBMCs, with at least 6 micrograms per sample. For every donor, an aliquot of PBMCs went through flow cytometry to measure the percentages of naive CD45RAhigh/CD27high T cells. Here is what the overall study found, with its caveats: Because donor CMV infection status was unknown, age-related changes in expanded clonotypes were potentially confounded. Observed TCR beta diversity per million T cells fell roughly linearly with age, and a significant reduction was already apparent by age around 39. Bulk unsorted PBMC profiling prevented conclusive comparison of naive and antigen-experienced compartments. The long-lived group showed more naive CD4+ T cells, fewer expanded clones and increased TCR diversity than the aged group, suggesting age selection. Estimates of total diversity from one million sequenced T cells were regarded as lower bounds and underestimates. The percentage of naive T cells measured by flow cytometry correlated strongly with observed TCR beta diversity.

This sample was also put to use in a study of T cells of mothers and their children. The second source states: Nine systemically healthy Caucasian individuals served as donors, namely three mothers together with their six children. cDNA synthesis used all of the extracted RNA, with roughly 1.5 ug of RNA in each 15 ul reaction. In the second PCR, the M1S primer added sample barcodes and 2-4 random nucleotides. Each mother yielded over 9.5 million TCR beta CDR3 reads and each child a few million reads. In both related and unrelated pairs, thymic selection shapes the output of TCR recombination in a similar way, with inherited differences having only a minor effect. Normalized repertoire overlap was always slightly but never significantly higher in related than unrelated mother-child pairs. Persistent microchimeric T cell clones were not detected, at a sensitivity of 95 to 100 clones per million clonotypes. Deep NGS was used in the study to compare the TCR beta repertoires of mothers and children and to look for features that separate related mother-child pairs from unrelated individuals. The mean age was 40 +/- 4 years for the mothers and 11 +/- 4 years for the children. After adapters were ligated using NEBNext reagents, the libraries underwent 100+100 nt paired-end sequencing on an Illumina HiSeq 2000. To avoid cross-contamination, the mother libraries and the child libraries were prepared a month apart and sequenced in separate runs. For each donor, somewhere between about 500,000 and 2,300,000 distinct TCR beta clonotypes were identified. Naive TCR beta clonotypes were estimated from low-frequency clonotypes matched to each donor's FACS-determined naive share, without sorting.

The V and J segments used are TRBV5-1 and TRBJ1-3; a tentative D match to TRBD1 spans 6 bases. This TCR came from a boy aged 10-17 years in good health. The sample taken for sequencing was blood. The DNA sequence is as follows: TGCGCCTGCAGCTCCAACAGGGCATCTGGAAACACCATATATTTT. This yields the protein CACSSNRASGNTIYF.